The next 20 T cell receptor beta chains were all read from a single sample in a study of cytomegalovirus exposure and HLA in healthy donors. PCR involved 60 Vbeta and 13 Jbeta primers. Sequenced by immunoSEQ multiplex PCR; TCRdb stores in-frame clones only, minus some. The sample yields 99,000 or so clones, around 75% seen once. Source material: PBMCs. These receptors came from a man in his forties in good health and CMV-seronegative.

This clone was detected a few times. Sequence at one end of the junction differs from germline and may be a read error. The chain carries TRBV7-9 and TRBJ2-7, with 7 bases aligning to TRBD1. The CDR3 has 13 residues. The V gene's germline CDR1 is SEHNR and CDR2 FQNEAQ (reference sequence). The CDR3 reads CSSSNRGTYEQYF. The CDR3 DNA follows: TGTTCCAGCAGCAACAGGGGTACCTACGAGCAGTACTTC. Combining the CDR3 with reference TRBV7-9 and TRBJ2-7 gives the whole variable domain DTGVSQNPRHKITKRGQNVTFRCDPISEHNRLYWYRQTLGQGPEFLTYFQNEAQLEKSRLLSDRFSAERPKGSFSTLEIQRTEQGDSAMYLCSSSNRGTYEQYFGPGTRLTVT.

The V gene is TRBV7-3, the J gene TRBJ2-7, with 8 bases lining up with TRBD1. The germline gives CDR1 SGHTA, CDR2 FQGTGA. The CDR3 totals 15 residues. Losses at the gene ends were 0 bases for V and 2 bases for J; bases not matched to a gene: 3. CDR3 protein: CASSLTGQGTYEQYF. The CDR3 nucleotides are TGTGCCAGCAGCTTAACCGGACAGGGAACCTACGAGCAGTACTTC.

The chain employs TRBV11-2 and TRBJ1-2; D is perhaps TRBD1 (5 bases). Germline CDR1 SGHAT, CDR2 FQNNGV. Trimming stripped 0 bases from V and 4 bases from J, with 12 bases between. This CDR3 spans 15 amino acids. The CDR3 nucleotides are TGTGCCAGCAGCTTAGAGATTGACGGGGGCTATGGCTACACCTTC. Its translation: CASSLEIDGGYGYTF.

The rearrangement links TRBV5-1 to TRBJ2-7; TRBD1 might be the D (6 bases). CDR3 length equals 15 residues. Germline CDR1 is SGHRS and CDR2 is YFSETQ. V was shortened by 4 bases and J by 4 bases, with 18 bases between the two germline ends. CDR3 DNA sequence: TGCGCCAGCAGCCAGGGGCCAGGGGCGGGTTACGAGCAGTACTTC. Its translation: CASSQGPGAGYEQYF.

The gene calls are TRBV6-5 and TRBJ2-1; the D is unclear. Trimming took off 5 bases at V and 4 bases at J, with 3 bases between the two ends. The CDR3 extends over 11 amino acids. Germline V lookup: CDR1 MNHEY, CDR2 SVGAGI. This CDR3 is CASSQYNEQFF. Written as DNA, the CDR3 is TGTGCCAGCAGTCAGTACAATGAGCAGTTCTTC.

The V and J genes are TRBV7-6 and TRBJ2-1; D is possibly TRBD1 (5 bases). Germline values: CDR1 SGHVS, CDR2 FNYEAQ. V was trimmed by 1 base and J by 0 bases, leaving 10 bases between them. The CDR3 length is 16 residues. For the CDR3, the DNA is TGTGCCAGCAGCTTAGTTTACGACAGCTCCTACAATGAGCAGTTCTTC. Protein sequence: CASSLVYDSSYNEQFF.

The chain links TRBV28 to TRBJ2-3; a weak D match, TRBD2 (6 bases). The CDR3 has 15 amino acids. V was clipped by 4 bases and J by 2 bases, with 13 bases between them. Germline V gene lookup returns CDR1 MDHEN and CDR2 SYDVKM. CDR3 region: CASSSGGADTDTQYF. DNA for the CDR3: TGTGCCAGCAGTTCCGGGGGTGCGGACACAGATACGCAGTATTTT.

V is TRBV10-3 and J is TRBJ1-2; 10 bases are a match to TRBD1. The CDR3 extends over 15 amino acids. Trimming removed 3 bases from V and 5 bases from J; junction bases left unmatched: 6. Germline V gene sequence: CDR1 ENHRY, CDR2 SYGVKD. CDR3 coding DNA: TGTGCCATCAGTGAAGGGACAGGGGCCTTGTATGGCTACACCTTC. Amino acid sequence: CAISEGTGALYGYTF.

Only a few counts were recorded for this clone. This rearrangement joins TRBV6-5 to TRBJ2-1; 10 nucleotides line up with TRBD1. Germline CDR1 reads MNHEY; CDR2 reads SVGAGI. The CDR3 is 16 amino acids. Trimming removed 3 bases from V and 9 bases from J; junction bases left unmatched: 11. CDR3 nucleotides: TGTGCCAGCAGTTATATTGGGACAGGGGTTGCAGGTGAGCAGTTCTTC. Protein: CASSYIGTGVAGEQFF.

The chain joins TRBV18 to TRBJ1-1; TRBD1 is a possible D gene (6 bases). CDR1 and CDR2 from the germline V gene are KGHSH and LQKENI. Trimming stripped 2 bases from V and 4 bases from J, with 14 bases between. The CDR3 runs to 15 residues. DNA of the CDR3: TGTGCCAGCTCACCATTCCAAACAGGGCCCACTGAAGCTTTCTTT. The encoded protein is CASSPFQTGPTEAFF.

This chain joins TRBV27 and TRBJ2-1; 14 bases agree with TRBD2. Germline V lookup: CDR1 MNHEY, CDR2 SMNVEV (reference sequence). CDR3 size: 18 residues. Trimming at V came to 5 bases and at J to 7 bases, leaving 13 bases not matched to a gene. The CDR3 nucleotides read TGTGCCAGCAGTCCGGGACTAGCGGGAGCAGAGGCCCCTAATGAGCAGTTCTTC. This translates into CASSPGLAGAEAPNEQFF.

As DNA, the CDR3 is TGTGCCAGCAGCTTGGTGGGGGGGCCTTCCTACAATGAGCAGTTCTTC. This codes for CASSLVGGPSYNEQFF. The chain combines TRBV5-8 with TRBJ2-1, with TRBD2 as a possible D gene (7 bases). This CDR3 comprises 16 residues. Per germline, CDR1 SGHTS and CDR2 YDEGEE. Trimming shortened V by 0 bases and J by 1 base, and 11 bases separated the two germline ends. The full variable domain, rest sourced from reference TRBV5-8 and TRBJ2-1, is EAGVTQSPTHLIKTRGQQATLRCSPISGHTSVYWYQQALGLGLQFLLWYDEGEERNRGNFPPRFSGRQFPNYSSELNVNALELEDSALYLCASSLVGGPSYNEQFFGPGTRLTVL.

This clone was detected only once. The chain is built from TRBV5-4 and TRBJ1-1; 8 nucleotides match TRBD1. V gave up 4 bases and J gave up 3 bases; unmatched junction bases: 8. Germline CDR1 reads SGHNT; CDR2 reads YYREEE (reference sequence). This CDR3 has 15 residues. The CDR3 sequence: CASSLTGAADTEAFF. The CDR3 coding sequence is TGTGCCAGCAGCCTGACAGGGGCGGCGGACACTGAAGCTTTCTTT.

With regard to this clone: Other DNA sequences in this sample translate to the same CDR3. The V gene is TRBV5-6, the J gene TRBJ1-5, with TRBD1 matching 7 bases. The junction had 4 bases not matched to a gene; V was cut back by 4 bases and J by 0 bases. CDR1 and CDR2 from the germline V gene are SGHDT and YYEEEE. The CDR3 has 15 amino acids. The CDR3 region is CASSPRGYSNQPQHF. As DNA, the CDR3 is TGTGCCAGCAGCCCCAGGGGGTATAGCAATCAGCCCCAGCATTTT. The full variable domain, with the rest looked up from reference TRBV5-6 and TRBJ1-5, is DAGVTQSPTHLIKTRGQQVTLRCSPKSGHDTVSWYQQALGQGPQFIFQYYEEEERQRGNFPDRFSGHQFPNYSSELNVNALLLGDSALYLCASSPRGYSNQPQHFGDGTRLSIL.

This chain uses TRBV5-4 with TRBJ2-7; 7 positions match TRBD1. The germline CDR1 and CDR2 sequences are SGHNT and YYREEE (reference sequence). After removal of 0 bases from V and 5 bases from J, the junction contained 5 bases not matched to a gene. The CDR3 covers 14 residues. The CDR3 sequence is CASSLEAGGNEQYF. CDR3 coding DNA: TGTGCCAGCAGCTTGGAGGCAGGGGGAAACGAGCAGTACTTC.

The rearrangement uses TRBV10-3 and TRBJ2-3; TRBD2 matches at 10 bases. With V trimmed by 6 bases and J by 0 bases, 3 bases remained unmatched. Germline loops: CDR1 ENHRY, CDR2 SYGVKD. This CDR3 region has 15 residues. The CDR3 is CAISPGLASTDTQYF. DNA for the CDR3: TGTGCCATCAGCCCGGGACTAGCGAGCACAGATACGCAGTATTTT.

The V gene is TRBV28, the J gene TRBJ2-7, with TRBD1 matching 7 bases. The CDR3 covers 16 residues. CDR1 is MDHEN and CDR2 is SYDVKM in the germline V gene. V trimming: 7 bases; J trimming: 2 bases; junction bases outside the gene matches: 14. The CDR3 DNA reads TGTGCCAGCACCACTCCGGCCAGGACAGGACCCTACGAGCAGTACTTC. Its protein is CASTTPARTGPYEQYF.

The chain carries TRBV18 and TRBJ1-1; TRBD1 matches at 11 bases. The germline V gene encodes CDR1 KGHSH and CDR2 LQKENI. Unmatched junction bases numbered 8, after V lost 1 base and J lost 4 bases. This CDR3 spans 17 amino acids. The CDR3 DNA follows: TGTGCCAGCTCACCACAAGTTTGGACAGGGGGCATCACTGAAGCTTTCTTT. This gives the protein CASSPQVWTGGITEAFF.

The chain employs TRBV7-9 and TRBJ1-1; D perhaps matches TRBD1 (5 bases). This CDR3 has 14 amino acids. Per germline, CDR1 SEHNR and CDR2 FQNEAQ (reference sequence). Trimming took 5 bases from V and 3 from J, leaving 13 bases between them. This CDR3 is CASSRLFRDTEAFF. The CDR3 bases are TGTGCCAGCAGCCGACTTTTCAGGGACACTGAAGCTTTCTTT.

The CDR3 bases are TGCGCCAGCAGCTTGGCACAGGGGGCAAGGGAGCAGTACTTC. This encodes CASSLAQGAREQYF. The chain is built from TRBV5-1 and TRBJ2-7, with TRBD1 matching over 9 bases. CDR3 size: 14 residues. Trimming at V came to 0 bases and at J to 7 bases, leaving 5 bases not matched to a gene. Per germline, CDR1 SGHRS and CDR2 YFSETQ.